This T cell receptor beta chain was documented in a study of radiation and T cells in renal cell carcinoma. The time point is: blood 4 weeks post-SBRT, at nephrectomy. The treatment here: 15 Gy SBRT to primary tumor, nephrectomy 4 weeks later. Germline V gene sequence: CDR1 MDHEN, CDR2 SYDVKM. CDR3 length: 18 residues. The ends were cut back, 3 bases at V and 1 base at J, with 21 bases in the middle. Assay: immunoSEQ multiplex PCR; the TCRdb copy retains only in-frame clones and omits some. The sample consists of roughly 82,000 clones, around 89% of them appearing once. Sequencing was performed on blood, taken from a patient whose treatment included radiotherapy and nephrectomy. The chain has TRBV28 and TRBJ1-1, with a weak D call TRBD1 (5 bases). The sequence was obtained from a woman between 65 and 79 years old with renal cell carcinoma. CDR3 in amino acids: CASSLGARVGVGNTEAFF. As DNA, the CDR3 is TGTGCCAGCAGTTTGGGAGCCAGGGTCGGTGTCGGGAACACTGAAGCTTTCTTT.